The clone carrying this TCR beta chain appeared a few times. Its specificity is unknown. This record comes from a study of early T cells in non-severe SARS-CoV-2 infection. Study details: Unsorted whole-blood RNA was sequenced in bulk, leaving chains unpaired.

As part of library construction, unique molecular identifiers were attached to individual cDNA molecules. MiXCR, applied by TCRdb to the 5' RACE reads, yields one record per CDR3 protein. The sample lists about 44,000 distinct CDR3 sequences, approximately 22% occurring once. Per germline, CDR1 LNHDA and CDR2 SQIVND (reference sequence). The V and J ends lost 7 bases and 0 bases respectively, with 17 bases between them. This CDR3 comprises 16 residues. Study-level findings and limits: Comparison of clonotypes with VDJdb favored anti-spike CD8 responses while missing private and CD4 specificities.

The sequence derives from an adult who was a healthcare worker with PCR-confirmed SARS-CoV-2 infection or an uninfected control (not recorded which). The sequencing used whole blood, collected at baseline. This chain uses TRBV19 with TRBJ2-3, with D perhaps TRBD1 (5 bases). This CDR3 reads CASTRSHRQSTDTQYF. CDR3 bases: TGTGCCAGTACCCGGTCCCACAGGCAAAGCACAGATACGCAGTATTTT.